This is a list of T cell receptor beta chains from one sample in a study of blood T cell repertoires in COVID-19. Using immunoSEQ multiplex PCR, the repertoire was profiled, and TCRdb retains in-frame clones only, with some absent. The sample lists 250,000 to 300,000 clones; about nine tenths were seen once. The sequencing sample was made of PBMCs or T cells enriched from blood (not recorded which). The receptor set was obtained from a human donor in a cohort exposed to, infected with or recovered from COVID-19 (not recorded which). The donor label of this sample is uncertain. Each CDR3 is given without its conserved first and last residue.

V: TRBV6-2/TRBV6-3
J: TRBJ1-5
CDR3: ASSYSRGGQAQPQH

V: TRBV7-9
J: TRBJ1-4
CDR3: ASSLYLLGTRNEKLF

V: TRBV27
J: TRBJ2-7
CDR3: ASSFIFGTGGGEQY

V: TRBV14
J: TRBJ1-3
CDR3: ASSQDVAAAGNTIY

V: TRBV7-8
J: TRBJ1-5
CDR3: ASSLYGGDQPQH

V: TRBV12-3/TRBV12-4
J: TRBJ1-1
CDR3: ASSFGGTEAF

V: TRBV2
J: TRBJ2-7
CDR3: ASSEVGLQYEQY

V: TRBV27
J: TRBJ1-2
CDR3: ASSLGSGPYGYT

V: TRBV10-1
J: TRBJ2-3
CDR3: ASSTGGSTDTQY

V: TRBV14
J: TRBJ2-3
CDR3: ASSPRLETDTQY

V: TRBV27
J: TRBJ1-2
CDR3: ASRPTGVFGYT

V: TRBV4-3
J: TRBJ2-7
CDR3: ASSQDPGTGAYEQY

V: TRBV9
J: TRBJ1-2
CDR3: ASSASGTGFNYGYT

V: TRBV7-2
J: TRBJ2-2
CDR3: ASSARGGAGTGELF

V: TRBV5-1
J: TRBJ2-3
CDR3: ASSFYPAGLSTDTQY

V: TRBV6-5
J: TRBJ2-2
CDR3: ASSSLQGNTGELF

V: TRBV6-5
J: TRBJ2-7
CDR3: ASTLDRGPAYEQY

V: TRBV7-9
J: TRBJ2-7
CDR3: ASSLSGGNYEQY

V: TRBV4-1
J: TRBJ1-5
CDR3: ASSPQPGQDNQPQH

V: TRBV4-1
J: TRBJ1-3
CDR3: ASSQDRVSGNTIY

V: TRBV2
J: TRBJ1-3
CDR3: ASGQGSGNTIY

V: TRBV7-9
J: TRBJ1-2
CDR3: ASSFTDRGLYGYT

V: TRBV2
J: TRBJ1-1
CDR3: ASSSDNIEAF

V: TRBV30
J: TRBJ1-2
CDR3: AWEQGGYGYT

V: TRBV19
J: TRBJ1-3
CDR3: ASSNLDTTGNTIY

V: TRBV7-8
J: TRBJ2-3
CDR3: ASSHGLAGGRDLDTQY

V: TRBV2
J: TRBJ2-5
CDR3: ASSEGGGETQY

V: TRBV19
J: TRBJ1-1
CDR3: ASHLGAGVDTEAF

V: TRBV10-3
J: TRBJ2-5
CDR3: AIRAGVGGPETQY

V: TRBV11-2
J: TRBJ2-2
CDR3: ASSFRQGVASGELF

V: TRBV27
J: TRBJ2-2
CDR3: ASSLSGTPWGTGELF

V: TRBV3-1/TRBV3-2
J: TRBJ1-1
CDR3: ASSRDRASEAF

V: TRBV30
J: TRBJ2-3
CDR3: AWSAGTTTDTQY

V: TRBV10-3
J: TRBJ2-2
CDR3: AIRFSGVFTGELF

V: TRBV5-4
J: TRBJ2-7
CDR3: ASSYVDQAGEQY

V: TRBV19
J: TRBJ2-7
CDR3: AAAGGYEQY

V: TRBV4-1
J: TRBJ1-4
CDR3: ASSPITGKGEKLF